These 10 T cell receptor beta chains were all obtained from the same sample, sequenced in a study of CD8 T cells in Susac syndrome. A quantity of roughly 0.5 to 1 ug RNA underwent reverse transcription using random hexamers. MiXCR was run by TCRdb on the immunoSEQ multiplex PCR reads, yielding one entry per CDR3 protein. The sample holds more than 70,000 distinct CDR3 sequences; over 80% are singletons and the top ten take less than 0.35%. The sequencing input was CD8+ T cells from PBMCs. All receptors come from a human donor in good health.

The chain uses TRBV7-6 and TRBJ1-1, with a weak D call TRBD1 (6 bases). CDR1 and CDR2 from the germline V gene are SGHVS and FNYEAQ. The CDR3 is 15 residues long. V was clipped by 1 base and J by 1 base, with 10 bases between them. The CDR3 protein is CASSLGMGQNTEAFF. The CDR3 region has the DNA TGTGCCAGCAGCTTAGGAATGGGACAGAACACTGAAGCTTTCTTT.

The chain carries TRBV5-1 and TRBJ2-7; D not certain. Germline V gene sequence: CDR1 SGHRS, CDR2 YFSETQ. V was pared by 0 bases and J by 3 bases, with 7 bases between. The CDR3 spans 13 residues. CDR3 region: CASSLATGYEQYF. CDR3 sequence (DNA): TGCGCCAGCAGCTTGGCCACGGGCTACGAGCAGTACTTC.

On this clonotype itself: A junction boundary mismatches the germline segment, possibly from a read error. The chain uses TRBV2 and TRBJ2-2, with D unresolved. This CDR3 is built from 12 residues. Per germline, CDR1 SNHLY and CDR2 FYNNEI. This chain's CDR3 is CASSEMTGELFF. The DNA of the CDR3 is TGCGCCAGCAGTGAGATGACCGGGGAGCTGTTTTTT. Looking up the rest from reference TRBV2 and TRBJ2-2 gives the full variable domain: EPEVTQTPSHQVTQMGQEVILRCVPISNHLYFYWYRQILGQKVEFLVSFYNNEISEKSEIFDDQFSVERPDGSNFTLKIRSTKLEDSAMYFCASSEMTGELFFGEGSRLTVL.

With regard to this clonotype: One end of the junction fails to match germline, which may point to a read error. The rearrangement uses TRBV3-1 and TRBJ2-2; TRBD1 matches 9 bases. The germline CDR1 and CDR2 sequences are LGHDT and YNNKEL (reference sequence). The length of the CDR3 is 16 residues. The CDR3 sequence is CASSEDDRGLDGELFF. The CDR3 DNA follows: TGTGCCAGCAGCGAAGACGACAGGGGGTTGGACGGGGAGCTGTTTTTT. Complete variable domain (other parts from reference TRBV3-1 and TRBJ2-2): DTAVSQTPKYLVTQMGNDKSIKCEQNLGHDTMYWYKQDSKKFLKIMFSYNNKELIINETVPNRFSPKSPDKAHLNLHINSLELGDSAVYFCASSEDDRGLDGELFFGEGSRLTVL.

This chain uses TRBV4-1 with TRBJ2-4, with TRBD2 identical over 10 bases. The CDR3 runs to 15 residues. In germline, CDR1 is MGHRA, CDR2 YSYEKL. V lost 4 bases and J lost 5; bases outside the gene matches: 5. The CDR3 reads CASSPSGGAENIQYF. In DNA, the CDR3 is TGCGCCAGCAGCCCAAGCGGGGGGGCCGAAAACATTCAGTACTTC.

J is TRBJ2-3 and V is TRBV29-1; no definite D call. Trimming took 3 bases from V and 1 from J, leaving 5 bases between them. The CDR3 is 12 residues long. The germline V gene has CDR1 SQVTM and CDR2 ANQGSEA. The CDR3 spells CSVDPGTDTQYF. CDR3 DNA sequence: TGCAGCGTTGATCCAGGCACAGATACGCAGTATTTT.

V usage is TRBV29-1 and J usage is TRBJ2-7; TRBD1 matches at 8 bases. The V gene's germline CDR1 is SQVTM and CDR2 ANQGSEA. The ends lost 7 bases at V and 6 bases at J; junction bases unmatched: 11. This CDR3 has 13 residues. In DNA, the CDR3 is TGCAGCGCCGTCCAGGGGGCGCCCGGCGAGCAGTACTTC. Translated, it gives CSAVQGAPGEQYF.

J is TRBJ1-1 and V is TRBV19, with 8 bases matching TRBD1. J was trimmed by 6 bases and V by 3 bases; bases with no gene match: 3. This CDR3 is 13 amino acids long. Germline V CDR1 and CDR2: LNHDA, SQIVND (reference sequence). Here the CDR3 reads CASSMGTGSEAFF. DNA of the CDR3: TGTGCCAGTAGTATGGGGACAGGTTCTGAAGCTTTCTTT.

The chain carries TRBV20-1 and TRBJ2-7, with TRBD1 identical over 7 bases. The CDR3 runs 14 residues. Germline V gene sequence: CDR1 DFQATT, CDR2 SNEGSKA (reference sequence). V lost 3 bases, J lost 0 bases, and 5 bases stayed unmatched. This CDR3 reads CSASDRDSSYEQYF. The CDR3 DNA is TGCAGTGCTAGCGACAGGGACAGCTCCTACGAGCAGTACTTC.

The J gene is TRBJ1-5, the V gene TRBV9, with D hard to call. The V gene lost 0 bases and the J gene lost 6 bases, with 19 bases spanning the gap. Germline loops: CDR1 SGDLS, CDR2 YYNGEE. The CDR3 spans 17 residues. CDR3 region: CASSVGELGHTGQPQHF. DNA of the CDR3: TGTGCCAGCAGCGTAGGGGAATTAGGCCACACGGGTCAGCCCCAGCATTTT.